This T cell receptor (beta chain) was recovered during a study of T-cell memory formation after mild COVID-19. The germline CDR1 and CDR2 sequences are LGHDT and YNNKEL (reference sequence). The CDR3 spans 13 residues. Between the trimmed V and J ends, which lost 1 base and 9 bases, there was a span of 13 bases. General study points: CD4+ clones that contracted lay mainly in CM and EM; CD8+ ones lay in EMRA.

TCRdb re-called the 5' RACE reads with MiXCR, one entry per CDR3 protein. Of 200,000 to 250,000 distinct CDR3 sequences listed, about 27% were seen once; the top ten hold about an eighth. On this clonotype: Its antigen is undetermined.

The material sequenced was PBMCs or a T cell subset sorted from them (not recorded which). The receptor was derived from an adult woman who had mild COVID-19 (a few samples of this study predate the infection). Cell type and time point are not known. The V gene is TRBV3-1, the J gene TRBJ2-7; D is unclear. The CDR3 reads CASSQVTSALQYF. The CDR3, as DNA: TGTGCCAGCAGCCAAGTGACCTCGGCCCTGCAGTACTTC.